The 15 T cell receptor beta chains reported below all come from one sample, sequenced in a study of T cell repertoires in cytomegalovirus infection. TCRdb re-called the reads through MiXCR, storing one row per CDR3 protein. The data hold 150,000 to 180,000 distinct CDR3 sequences, with 23% observed a single time. Sample: PBMCs. Receptor source: a human donor in good health (CMV status not recorded). Some clones in this sample may be carry-over from other donors' samples.

This clonotype was recorded a few times. This may be a read error, as it is one base from a much larger clone. The gene calls are TRBV7-2 and TRBJ2-7; either TRBD1 or TRBD2 may fit D (6 bases each). The CDR3 is 14 amino acids. Germline V gene sequence: CDR1 SGHTA, CDR2 FQGNSA. This CDR3 reads CASSLNGGPYEPYF. As DNA, the CDR3 is TGTGCCAGCAGCTTAAACGGGGGCCCCTACGAGCCGTACTTC.

This clonotype was detected only a few times. V is TRBV14 and J is TRBJ1-1; D is unresolved. Trimming stripped 2 bases from V and 5 bases from J, with 12 bases between. Germline CDR1 SGHDN, CDR2 FVKESK. The CDR3 covers 14 residues. The CDR3 DNA follows: TGTGCCAGCAGCCAAATGAAGGGATGGACTGAAGCTTTCTTT. Protein sequence: CASSQMKGWTEAFF. Variable domain in full (rest from reference TRBV14 and TRBJ1-1): EAGVTQFPSHSVIEKGQTVTLRCDPISGHDNLYWYRRVMGKEIKFLLHFVKESKQDESGMPNNRFLAERTGGTYSTLKVQPAELEDSGVYFCASSQMKGWTEAFFGQGTRLTVV.

This clonotype was counted ten times or more. The V and J genes are TRBV7-2 and TRBJ2-7; 11 bases are a match to TRBD2. V gave up 4 bases and J gave up 5 bases; unmatched junction bases: 13. The CDR3 runs 17 residues. Germline V gene data show CDR1 as SGHTA and CDR2 as FQGNSA. The CDR3 bases are TGTGCCAGCAGCTCTAGTGGGTTAGCGGGAGGGAACGACGAGCAGTACTTC. Translating it yields CASSSSGLAGGNDEQYF.

A single count supports this clonotype. The rearrangement uses TRBV7-4 and TRBJ2-2, with D unclear. There are 11 residues in the CDR3. Trimming stripped 7 bases from V and 4 bases from J, with 4 bases between. Germline CDR1 SGHVT, CDR2 SQSDAQ. For the CDR3, the DNA is TGTGCCAGCACCTTCACCGGGGAGCTGTTTTTT. As protein: CASTFTGELFF.

This clonotype was seen more than once but under ten times. The chain employs TRBV7-2 and TRBJ2-3; unclear D gene. This CDR3 region has 13 residues. Trimming stripped 1 base from V and 7 bases from J, with 9 bases between. The germline gives CDR1 SGHTA, CDR2 FQGNSA. Here the CDR3 reads CASSLDWGNTQYF. The DNA for the CDR3 is TGTGCCAGCAGCTTAGATTGGGGAAATACGCAGTATTTT. Together with reference TRBV7-2 and TRBJ2-3, the CDR3 gives the full variable domain: GAGVSQSPSNKVTEKGKDVELRCDPISGHTALYWYRQSLGQGLEFLIYFQGNSAPDKSGLPSDRFSAERTGGSVSTLTIQRTQQEDSAVYLCASSLDWGNTQYFGPGTRLTVL.

This clonotype is a singleton in its sample. The V gene is TRBV6-5, the J gene TRBJ2-1; D gene ambiguous. V gave up 7 bases and J gave up 9 bases, with 13 bases separating them. CDR1 MNHEY and CDR2 SVGAGI come from the germline V gene. The CDR3 loop spans 12 amino acids. CDR3 in amino acids: CASTNARGEQFF. In nucleotides, the CDR3 is TGTGCCAGCACCAATGCTAGAGGTGAGCAGTTCTTC.

This clonotype is medium-sized by share. The rearrangement links TRBV29-1 to TRBJ2-2; D is uncertain. The ends were cut back, 7 bases at V and 0 bases at J, with 9 bases in the middle. CDR1 is SQVTM and CDR2 is ANQGSEA in the germline V gene. The CDR3 length is 13 residues. The chain's CDR3 is CSGERPNTGELFF. Written as DNA, the CDR3 is TGCAGCGGCGAGAGACCGAACACCGGGGAGCTGTTTTTT.

The chain joins TRBV28 to TRBJ1-4, with TRBD1 as a possible D gene (6 bases). Between the trimmed V and J ends, which lost 5 bases and 0 bases, there was a span of 7 bases. The CDR3 is 14 residues long. The germline CDR1 and CDR2 sequences are MDHEN and SYDVKM. CDR3 coding DNA: TGTGCCAGCAGTCAGGGGCCAACTAATGAAAAACTGTTTTTT. It yields the protein CASSQGPTNEKLFF.

This chain connects TRBV2 to TRBJ1-5, with 7 bases lining up with TRBD1. Germline CDR1 and CDR2: SNHLY and FYNNEI. This CDR3 region has 13 residues. J lost 2 bases, V lost 7 bases, and 2 bases had no gene match. CDR3 sequence reads: CASKGAGNQPQHF. The CDR3 coding sequence is TGTGCCAGCAAGGGGGCCGGCAATCAGCCCCAGCATTTT.

As concerns this clonotype: One end of the junction is discordant with germline, which a read error may explain. The V and J genes are TRBV20-1 and TRBJ2-1, with 7 positions matching TRBD1. The germline V gene encodes CDR1 DFQATT and CDR2 SNEGSKA (reference sequence). The CDR3 contains 15 residues. The CDR3 reads CSARAPGTVYSEQFF. CDR3 nucleotide sequence: TGCAGTGCTAGAGCCCCCGGGACAGTCTACAGTGAGCAGTTCTTC.

The chain uses TRBV28 and TRBJ2-7, with 9 bases identical to TRBD2. The CDR3 contains 13 residues. The germline V gene has CDR1 MDHEN and CDR2 SYDVKM. V lost 8 bases to trimming and J lost 10 bases; unmatched junction nucleotides: 12. The CDR3 reads CASREAAGGNQYF. CDR3 nucleotide sequence: TGTGCCAGCCGGGAGGCAGCGGGAGGCAACCAGTACTTC.

The chain links TRBV30 to TRBJ1-6, with TRBD1 matching 8 bases. The CDR3 totals 13 residues. V shed 5 bases, J shed 7 bases, and the junction held 4 bases outside the gene matches. Germline CDR1 is GTSNPN and CDR2 is SVGIG (reference sequence). The CDR3 sequence is CAWGQGTNSPLHF. CDR3 sequence (DNA): TGTGCCTGGGGACAGGGAACGAATTCACCCCTCCACTTT.

The V and J genes are TRBV27 and TRBJ2-3; D might be TRBD2 (5 bases). The CDR3 covers 14 residues. Germline-derived CDR1 and CDR2 are MNHEY and SMNVEV (reference sequence). Trimming stripped 3 bases from V and 6 bases from J, with 13 bases between. The CDR3, as DNA: TGTGCCAGCAGTTTCACTAGTCTCCGGGATACGCAGTATTTT. Translating it yields CASSFTSLRDTQYF.

The gene calls are TRBV11-2 and TRBJ1-1; D not certain. V lost 5 bases, J lost 1 base, and 8 bases lay in between. The CDR3 runs 13 residues. Germline lookup yields CDR1 SGHAT and CDR2 FQNNGV. This chain's CDR3 is CASSPTKNTEAFF. The DNA of the CDR3 is TGTGCCAGCAGCCCAACAAAGAACACTGAAGCTTTCTTT.

This clonotype has ten or more counts. This chain uses TRBV7-2 with TRBJ1-5, with TRBD1 identical over 8 bases. The CDR3 has 15 residues. CDR1 and CDR2 from the germline V gene are SGHTA and FQGNSA. V trimming: 2 bases; J trimming: 4 bases; junction bases outside the gene matches: 4. The chain's CDR3 is CASSLTQGGNQPQHF. The CDR3 nucleotides are TGTGCCAGCAGCTTAACACAGGGGGGGAATCAGCCCCAGCATTTT.